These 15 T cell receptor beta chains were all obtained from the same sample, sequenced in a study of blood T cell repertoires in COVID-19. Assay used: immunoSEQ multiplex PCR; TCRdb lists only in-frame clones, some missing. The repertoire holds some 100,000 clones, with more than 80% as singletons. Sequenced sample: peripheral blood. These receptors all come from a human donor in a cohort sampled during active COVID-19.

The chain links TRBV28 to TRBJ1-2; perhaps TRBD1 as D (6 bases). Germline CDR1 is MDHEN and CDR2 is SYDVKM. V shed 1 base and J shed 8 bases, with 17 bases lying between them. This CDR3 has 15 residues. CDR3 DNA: TGTGCCAGCAGTTTATCCGGGACACCCGTTTTGGGCTACACCTTC. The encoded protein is CASSLSGTPVLGYTF.

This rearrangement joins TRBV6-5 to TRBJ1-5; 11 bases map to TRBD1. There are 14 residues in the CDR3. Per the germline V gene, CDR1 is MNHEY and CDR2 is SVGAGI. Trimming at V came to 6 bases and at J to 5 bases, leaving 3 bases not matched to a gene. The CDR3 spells CASRGQGVYQPQHF. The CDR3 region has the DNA TGTGCCAGCAGGGGACAGGGGGTTTATCAGCCCCAGCATTTT.

CDR3 nucleotides: TGTGCCAGCAGTTACGGGGCTATTACTGGAAACACCATATATTTT. Translating gives CASSYGAITGNTIYF. The rearrangement joins TRBV6-5 to TRBJ1-3, with a weak D call TRBD1 (5 bases). CDR3 size: 15 residues. The V end lost 2 bases, the J end lost 2 bases, and 10 bases lay between the germline ends. Germline V gene lookup returns CDR1 MNHEY and CDR2 SVGAGI.

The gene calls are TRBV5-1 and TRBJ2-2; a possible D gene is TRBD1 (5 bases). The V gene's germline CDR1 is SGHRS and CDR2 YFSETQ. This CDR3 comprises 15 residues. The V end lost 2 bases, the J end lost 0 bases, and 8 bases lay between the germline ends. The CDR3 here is CASSFDRPNTGELFF. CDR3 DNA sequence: TGCGCCAGCAGCTTCGACAGACCGAACACCGGGGAGCTGTTTTTT.

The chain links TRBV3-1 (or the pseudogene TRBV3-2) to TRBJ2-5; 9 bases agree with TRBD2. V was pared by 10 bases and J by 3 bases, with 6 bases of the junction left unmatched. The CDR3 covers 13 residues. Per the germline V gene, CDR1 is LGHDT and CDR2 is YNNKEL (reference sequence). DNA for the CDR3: TGTGCCATAAAGGGCGGGGGGGAAGAGACCCAGTACTTC. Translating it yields CAIKGGGEETQYF.

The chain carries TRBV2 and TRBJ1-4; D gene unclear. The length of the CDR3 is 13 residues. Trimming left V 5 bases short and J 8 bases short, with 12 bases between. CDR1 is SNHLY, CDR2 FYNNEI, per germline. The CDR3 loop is CASSRELREKLFF. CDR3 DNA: TGTGCCAGCAGTCGGGAACTAAGGGAAAAACTGTTTTTT.

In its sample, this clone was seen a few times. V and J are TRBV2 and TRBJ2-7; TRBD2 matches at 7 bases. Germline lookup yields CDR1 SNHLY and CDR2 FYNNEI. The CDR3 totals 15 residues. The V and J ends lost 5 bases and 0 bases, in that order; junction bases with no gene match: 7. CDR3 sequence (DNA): TGTGCCAGCAGTTCGAGCGGGGCCCTCTCCTACGAGCAGTACTTC. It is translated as CASSSSGALSYEQYF.

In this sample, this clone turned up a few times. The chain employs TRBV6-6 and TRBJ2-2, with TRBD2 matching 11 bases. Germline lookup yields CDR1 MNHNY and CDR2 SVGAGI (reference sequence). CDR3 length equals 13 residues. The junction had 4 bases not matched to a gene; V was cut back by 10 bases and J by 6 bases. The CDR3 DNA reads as TGTGCCACCGTAGCGGGGGGGCCCGGGGAGCTGTTTTTT. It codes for CATVAGGPGELFF.

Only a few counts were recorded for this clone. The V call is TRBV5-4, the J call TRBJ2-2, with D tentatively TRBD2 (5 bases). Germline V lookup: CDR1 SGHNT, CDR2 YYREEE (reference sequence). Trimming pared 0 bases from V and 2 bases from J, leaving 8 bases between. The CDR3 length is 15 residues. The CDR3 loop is CASSLVTTNTGELFF. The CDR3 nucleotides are TGTGCCAGCAGCTTGGTGACTACCAACACCGGGGAGCTGTTTTTT.

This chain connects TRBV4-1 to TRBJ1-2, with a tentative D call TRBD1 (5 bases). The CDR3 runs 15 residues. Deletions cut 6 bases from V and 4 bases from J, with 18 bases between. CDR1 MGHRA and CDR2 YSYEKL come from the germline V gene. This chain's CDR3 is CASSPNSRELYGYTF. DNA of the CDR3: TGCGCCAGCAGTCCGAATTCCAGGGAACTCTATGGCTACACCTTC.

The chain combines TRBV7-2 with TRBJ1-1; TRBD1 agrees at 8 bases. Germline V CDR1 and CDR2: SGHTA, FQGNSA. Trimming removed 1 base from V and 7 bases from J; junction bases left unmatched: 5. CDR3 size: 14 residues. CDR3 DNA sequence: TGTGCCAGCAGCTTAGACAGGGGGTACGGTGAAGCTTTCTTT. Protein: CASSLDRGYGEAFF.

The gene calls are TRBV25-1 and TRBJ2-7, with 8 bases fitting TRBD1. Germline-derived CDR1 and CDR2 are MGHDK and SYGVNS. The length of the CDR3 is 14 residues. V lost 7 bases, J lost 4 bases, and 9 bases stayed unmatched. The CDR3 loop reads CASTRGQGMYEQYF. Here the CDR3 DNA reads TGTGCCAGCACCCGAGGACAGGGTATGTACGAGCAGTACTTC.

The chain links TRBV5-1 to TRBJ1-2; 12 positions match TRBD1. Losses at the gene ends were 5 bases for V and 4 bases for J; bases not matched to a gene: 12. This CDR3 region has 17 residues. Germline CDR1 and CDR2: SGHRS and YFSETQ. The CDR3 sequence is CASRAGTGGYGSYGYTF. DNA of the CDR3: TGCGCCAGCAGAGCTGGGACAGGGGGCTATGGGAGCTATGGCTACACCTTC.

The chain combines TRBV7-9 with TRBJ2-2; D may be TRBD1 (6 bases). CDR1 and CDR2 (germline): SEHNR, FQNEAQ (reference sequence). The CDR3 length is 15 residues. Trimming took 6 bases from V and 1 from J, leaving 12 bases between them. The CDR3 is CASRKGTQNTGELFF. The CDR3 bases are TGTGCCAGCAGGAAAGGGACACAGAACACCGGGGAGCTGTTTTTT.

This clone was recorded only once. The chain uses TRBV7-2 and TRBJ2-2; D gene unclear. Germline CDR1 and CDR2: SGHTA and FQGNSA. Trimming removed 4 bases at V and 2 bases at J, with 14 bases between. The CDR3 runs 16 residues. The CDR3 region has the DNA TGTGCCAGCAGCTCCCTCACAGCACTTAACACCGGGGAGCTGTTTTTT. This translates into CASSSLTALNTGELFF.